Detailed here is one T cell receptor beta chain. The repertoire was sequenced with immunoSEQ multiplex PCR; TCRdb's copy has only in-frame clones and lacks some. The sample includes 75,000 to 100,000 clones, 75% to 90% of them seen just once. The data belong to a study of preoperative IRX-2 immunotherapy in early breast cancer. Treatment given: preoperative locoregional IRX-2 cytokine immunotherapy. Preoperative locoregional IRX-2 cytokine immunotherapy was tested in the phase Ib source study. This clonotype originated in a human donor with breast cancer. The sequences come from tumor tissue, collected after IRX-2 immunotherapy.

CDR3 nucleotide sequence: TGTGCCACAGTATCCCCCTCCGGGCTCAATTCACCCCTCCACTTT. Translated, it gives CATVSPSGLNSPLHF. This rearrangement joins TRBV6-8 to TRBJ1-6; no clear D. CDR1 is MNHGY and CDR2 is SAAAGT in the germline V gene. V was pared by 10 bases and J by 7 bases, with 20 bases between. The CDR3 sequence is 15 residues long.